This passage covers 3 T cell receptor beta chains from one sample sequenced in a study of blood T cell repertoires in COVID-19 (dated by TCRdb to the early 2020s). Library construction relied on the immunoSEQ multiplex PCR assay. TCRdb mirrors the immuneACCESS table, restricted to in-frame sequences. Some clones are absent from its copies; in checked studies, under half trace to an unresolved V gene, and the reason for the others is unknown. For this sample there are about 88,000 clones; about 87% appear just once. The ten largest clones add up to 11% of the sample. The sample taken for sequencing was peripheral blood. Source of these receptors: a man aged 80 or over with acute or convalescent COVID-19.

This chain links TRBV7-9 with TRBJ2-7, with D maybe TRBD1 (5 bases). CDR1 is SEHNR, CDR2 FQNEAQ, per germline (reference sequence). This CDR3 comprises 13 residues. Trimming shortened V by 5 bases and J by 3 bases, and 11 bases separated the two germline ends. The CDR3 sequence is CASSTGTFYEQYF. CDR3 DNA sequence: TGTGCCAGCAGCACAGGCACCTTCTACGAGCAGTACTTC.

This CDR3 reads CASSAGQGTYNEQFF. In DNA, the CDR3 is TGTGCCAGCAGCGCTGGACAGGGGACATACAATGAGCAGTTCTTC. The chain joins TRBV9 to TRBJ2-1; TRBD1 matches at 9 bases. The CDR3 has 15 residues. The germline V gene has CDR1 SGDLS and CDR2 YYNGEE. With 3 bases clipped from V and 4 bases from J, the junction kept 5 bases outside the gene matches.

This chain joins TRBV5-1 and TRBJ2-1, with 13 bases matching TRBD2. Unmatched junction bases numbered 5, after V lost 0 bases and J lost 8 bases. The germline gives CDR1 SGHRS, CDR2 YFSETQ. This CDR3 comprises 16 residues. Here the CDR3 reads CASSLALAGGPDEQFF. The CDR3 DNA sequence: TGCGCCAGCAGCTTGGCACTAGCGGGGGGGCCAGATGAGCAGTTCTTC.